The rows below give T cell receptor beta chains drawn from one sample of a study of radiotherapy plus CTLA-4 blockade in lung cancer. The repertoire was sequenced with immunoSEQ multiplex PCR; TCRdb's copy has only in-frame clones and lacks some. The sample records 80,000 or so clones, over 70% being singletons. The sequencing used peripheral blood, collected from a patient treated with radiotherapy plus ipilimumab. The origin of the receptors is a human donor with non-small cell lung cancer whose response to radiotherapy plus ipilimumab could not be evaluated. Some clones in this sample may be carry-over from other donors' samples. Both conserved end residues are part of each CDR3. A D gene is named only where the DNA matches it firmly. Only some rows state a clone size, as once, few, many or a class for expanded clones.

v_gene: TRBV19
j_gene: TRBJ2-7
abundance: -
d_gene: TRBD1
CDR3nt: TGTGCCAGTAGTATGGGACAGGGGTCTGGTGAGCAGTACTTC
CDR3aa: CASSMGQGSGEQYF

v_gene: TRBV4-1
j_gene: TRBJ2-7
abundance: -
d_gene: -
CDR3nt: TGCGCCAGCAGCCCTCTCGACTTGGTACCTAGCCCCCACGAGCAGTACTTC
CDR3aa: CASSPLDLVPSPHEQYF

v_gene: TRBV4-1
j_gene: TRBJ2-7
abundance: -
d_gene: TRBD2
CDR3nt: TGCGCCAGCAGCCAAGATGGTCGCGGGGGTGGCGAGCAGTACTTC
CDR3aa: CASSQDGRGGGEQYF

v_gene: TRBV6-1
j_gene: TRBJ2-4
abundance: once
d_gene: TRBD1
CDR3nt: TGTGCCAGCAGTGAAAAAAGACAGGGGGCCGCCAAAAACATTCAGTACTTC
CDR3aa: CASSEKRQGAAKNIQYF

v_gene: TRBV5-6
j_gene: TRBJ1-6
abundance: -
d_gene: TRBD1
CDR3nt: TGTGCCAGCAGCTTGCGGTTCAGGGGGCGGGATAATTCACCCCTCCACTTT
CDR3aa: CASSLRFRGRDNSPLHF

v_gene: TRBV5-1
j_gene: TRBJ2-7
abundance: -
d_gene: TRBD1
CDR3nt: TGCGCCAGCAGCGGGGGACCGGACAGGGGGCTCTACGAGCAGTACTTC
CDR3aa: CASSGGPDRGLYEQYF

v_gene: TRBV5-5
j_gene: TRBJ1-5
abundance: -
d_gene: TRBD1
CDR3nt: TGTGCCAGCCGGCCGGGGACAGGGGGGTGGGAGCCCCAGCATTTT
CDR3aa: CASRPGTGGWEPQHF

v_gene: TRBV2
j_gene: TRBJ1-1
abundance: -
d_gene: TRBD1
CDR3nt: TGTGCCAGCAAGGACAGGGGCGGGAACACTGAAGCTTTCTTT
CDR3aa: CASKDRGGNTEAFF

v_gene: TRBV7-2
j_gene: TRBJ1-1
abundance: -
d_gene: -
CDR3nt: TGTGCCAGCAGCTCTGGACTCAACACTGAAGCTTTCTTT
CDR3aa: CASSSGLNTEAFF

v_gene: TRBV19
j_gene: TRBJ1-5
abundance: -
d_gene: -
CDR3nt: TGTGCCAGTAGTACGGACCCGGGGGACAATCAGCCCCAGCATTTT
CDR3aa: CASSTDPGDNQPQHF

v_gene: TRBV5-1
j_gene: TRBJ1-2
abundance: -
d_gene: TRBD1
CDR3nt: TGCGCCAGCAGCTTGGGACAGGGGGACGGCTACACCTTC
CDR3aa: CASSLGQGDGYTF

v_gene: TRBV19
j_gene: TRBJ2-2
abundance: -
d_gene: TRBD1
CDR3nt: TGTGCCAGTAGTCTACAGGGGACCACCGGGGAGCTGTTTTTT
CDR3aa: CASSLQGTTGELFF

v_gene: TRBV19
j_gene: TRBJ2-5
abundance: -
d_gene: -
CDR3nt: TGTGCCAGTAGTATCCCTCTAACGGGGCAAGAGACCCAGTACTTC
CDR3aa: CASSIPLTGQETQYF

v_gene: TRBV27
j_gene: TRBJ1-1
abundance: -
d_gene: -
CDR3nt: TGTGCCAGCAGTTTAATCGGGGGGCACACTGAAGCTTTCTTT
CDR3aa: CASSLIGGHTEAFF

v_gene: TRBV6-5
j_gene: TRBJ2-5
abundance: -
d_gene: TRBD2
CDR3nt: TGTGCCAGCAGTTGGGGGGAGGGCGGGAGCCAAGAGACCCAGTACTTC
CDR3aa: CASSWGEGGSQETQYF

v_gene: TRBV5-1
j_gene: TRBJ2-7
abundance: -
d_gene: -
CDR3nt: TGCGCCAGCAGCTTGGGGCAGGTTCCCTACGAGCAGTACTTC
CDR3aa: CASSLGQVPYEQYF

v_gene: TRBV6-1
j_gene: TRBJ2-7
abundance: -
d_gene: -
CDR3nt: TGTGCCAGCACTCCGGACAGCATCTCCTACGAGCAGTACTTC
CDR3aa: CASTPDSISYEQYF

v_gene: TRBV2
j_gene: TRBJ1-2
abundance: -
d_gene: -
CDR3nt: TGTGCCAGCAGTGTAGGAGTCTCAGGGATCGGTGGCTACACCTTC
CDR3aa: CASSVGVSGIGGYTF

v_gene: TRBV10-2
j_gene: TRBJ1-6
abundance: -
d_gene: -
CDR3nt: TGCGCCAGCAGTGAGTCGGGGGGAGGTTCACCCCTCCACTTT
CDR3aa: CASSESGGGSPLHF

v_gene: TRBV5-1
j_gene: TRBJ2-3
abundance: -
d_gene: TRBD2
CDR3nt: TGCGCCAGCAGCGGGGCTCGGACTAGCGGGGGGAGCACAGATACGCAGTATTTT
CDR3aa: CASSGARTSGGSTDTQYF

v_gene: TRBV9
j_gene: TRBJ1-3
abundance: -
d_gene: -
CDR3nt: TGTGCCAGCAGCGTAGCTGGGGCAGGCTCTGGAAACACCATATATTTT
CDR3aa: CASSVAGAGSGNTIYF

v_gene: TRBV7-3
j_gene: TRBJ2-1
abundance: -
d_gene: TRBD2
CDR3nt: TGTGCCAGCAGCTCCTCATTTTCGGGGGGGGGTGTAAATGAGCAGTTCTTC
CDR3aa: CASSSSFSGGGVNEQFF

v_gene: TRBV7-9
j_gene: TRBJ1-1
abundance: few
d_gene: -
CDR3nt: TGTGCCAGCAGCTTATACGCGGGGGACACTGAAGCTTTCTTT
CDR3aa: CASSLYAGDTEAFF

v_gene: TRBV11-2
j_gene: TRBJ2-2
abundance: -
d_gene: TRBD1
CDR3nt: TGTGCCAGCAGCGCCCGACAGGGGAACACCGGGGAGCTGTTTTTT
CDR3aa: CASSARQGNTGELFF

v_gene: TRBV19
j_gene: TRBJ1-5
abundance: -
d_gene: -
CDR3nt: TGTGCCAGTAGTATCCGGGACAACGGCAATCAGCCCCAGCATTTT
CDR3aa: CASSIRDNGNQPQHF

v_gene: TRBV5-1
j_gene: TRBJ1-1
abundance: -
d_gene: TRBD1
CDR3nt: TGCGCCAGCAGCTCCTATGACAGGGCCCTTGAAGCTTTCTTT
CDR3aa: CASSSYDRALEAFF

v_gene: TRBV19
j_gene: TRBJ1-2
abundance: few
d_gene: -
CDR3nt: TGTGCCAGTAGTATCTTCGGGGTTGGCTACACCTTC
CDR3aa: CASSIFGVGYTF

v_gene: TRBV11-3
j_gene: TRBJ2-3
abundance: -
d_gene: -
CDR3nt: TGTGCCAGCAGCTTAGGAGGCAGCACAGATACGCAGTATTTT
CDR3aa: CASSLGGSTDTQYF

v_gene: TRBV13
j_gene: TRBJ1-3
abundance: -
d_gene: -
CDR3nt: TGTGCCAGCAGCGCCGGGCAGGGGAATGGAAACACCATATATTTT
CDR3aa: CASSAGQGNGNTIYF

v_gene: TRBV4-1
j_gene: TRBJ1-5
abundance: -
d_gene: TRBD1
CDR3nt: TGCGCCAGCAGCCAAGATCCGGACAGGGACAATCAGCCCCAGCATTTT
CDR3aa: CASSQDPDRDNQPQHF

v_gene: TRBV2
j_gene: TRBJ2-2
abundance: -
d_gene: TRBD1
CDR3nt: TGTGCCGGCGCGATGGACAGGGTCGACACCGGGGAGCTGTTTTTT
CDR3aa: CAGAMDRVDTGELFF

v_gene: TRBV9
j_gene: TRBJ1-1
abundance: -
d_gene: TRBD1
CDR3nt: TGTGCCAGCAGCGCCCACAGGGGTCGAACTGAAGCTTTCTTT
CDR3aa: CASSAHRGRTEAFF

v_gene: TRBV2
j_gene: TRBJ1-3
abundance: -
d_gene: -
CDR3nt: TGTGCCAGCAGCCGAGGGGGACGTGGAAACACCATATATTTT
CDR3aa: CASSRGGRGNTIYF

v_gene: TRBV27
j_gene: TRBJ1-1
abundance: -
d_gene: -
CDR3nt: TGTGCCAGCAGCACCTACTATTACACTGAAGCTTTCTTT
CDR3aa: CASSTYYYTEAFF

v_gene: TRBV10-1
j_gene: TRBJ2-7
abundance: -
d_gene: -
CDR3nt: TGCGCCAGCATTGGAGGGGCGCCCTACGAGCAGTACTTC
CDR3aa: CASIGGAPYEQYF

v_gene: TRBV5-3
j_gene: TRBJ2-5
abundance: once
d_gene: TRBD2
CDR3nt: TGTGCCAGAAGCTTGAAAGCGGGGGGTCCCCAAGAGACCCAGTACTTC
CDR3aa: CARSLKAGGPQETQYF

v_gene: TRBV6-5
j_gene: TRBJ2-4
abundance: -
d_gene: TRBD1
CDR3nt: TGTGCCAGCCAGGACAGGGTTTACGACATTCAGTACTTC
CDR3aa: CASQDRVYDIQYF

v_gene: TRBV5-1
j_gene: TRBJ2-3
abundance: -
d_gene: -
CDR3nt: TGCGCCAGCAGCTTGGCGCGGGAAGCCAGCGGCACAGATACGCAGTATTTT
CDR3aa: CASSLAREASGTDTQYF

v_gene: TRBV27
j_gene: TRBJ2-3
abundance: -
d_gene: TRBD1
CDR3nt: TGTGCCAGCAGTTCGGGACAGACTAGCACAGATACGCAGTATTTT
CDR3aa: CASSSGQTSTDTQYF

v_gene: TRBV6-5
j_gene: TRBJ2-1
abundance: -
d_gene: TRBD1
CDR3nt: TGTGCCAGCAGTTACTTAGGGACAGGGGGCAATGAGCAGTTCTTC
CDR3aa: CASSYLGTGGNEQFF

v_gene: TRBV7-2
j_gene: TRBJ1-5
abundance: -
d_gene: -
CDR3nt: TGTGCCAGCAGCTCGATCATCACAGAGCCCCAGCATTTT
CDR3aa: CASSSIITEPQHF

v_gene: TRBV5-4
j_gene: TRBJ2-7
abundance: once
d_gene: -
CDR3nt: TGTGCCAGCAGCTTGGGGACGCAGGGATCCGAGCAGTACTTC
CDR3aa: CASSLGTQGSEQYF